This T cell receptor (beta chain) emerged from a study of blood T cell repertoires in COVID-19. Study-level information: Whether acute or convalescent, the COVID-19 samples came from the United States, Italy and Spain. The cDNA or gDNA used as material had been derived from T cells, B-cell-depleted T cells, or PBMCs.

Method: immunoSEQ multiplex PCR; TCRdb's copy keeps in-frame clones and lacks some. Here the sample spans around 200,000 clones, about nine tenths being singletons. The CDR3 consists of 13 residues. The V end was cut by 2 bases, the J end by 8 bases, with 12 bases between. Sequencing used peripheral blood. The TCR sequence derives from a man aged 25-40 years with acute or convalescent COVID-19. The chain has TRBV12-3 or TRBV12-4 and TRBJ1-1, with unresolved D. Here the CDR3 DNA reads TGTGCCAGCAGTTTATTAGTTGGGAGGGAAGCTTTCTTT. This sequence encodes CASSLLVGREAFF.